Listed below are T cell receptor beta chains from one sample, sequenced in a study of T cells in Graves' hyperthyroidism and ophthalmopathy. MiXCR was run by TCRdb on the multiplex PCR reads, yielding one entry per CDR3 protein. The sample includes fewer than 800,000 distinct CDR3 sequences, about 17% of them seen just once. The sequenced sample was blood. These receptors all stem from a man aged 18 to 29 with Graves' hyperthyroidism. The CDR3 runs from the conserved cysteine through the conserved F or W. Each record gives: D gene, V gene, J gene, clone size, CDR3 DNA, CDR3 protein. D genes are given only for firm matches. The size field is filled for only some rows; it gives once, few, many or a size class.

>NA|TRBV7-2|TRBJ1-3|few
TGTGCCAGCAGCCCCCGTTCTGGATTCTCTGGAAACACCACATATTTT
CASSPRSGFSGNTTYF
>TRBD2|TRBV20-1|TRBJ2-1|few
TGCAGTGCTAGAGCGGGAGGGTTGGGAGATGAGCAGTTCTTC
CSARAGGLGDEQFF
>TRBD1|TRBV7-9|TRBJ1-2|few
TGTGCCAGCAGCCCACAGGGGGAGGGTGGCTACACCTTC
CASSPQGEGGYTF
>NA|TRBV30|TRBJ2-1|many
TGTGCCTGGATCCTGTACAATGAGCAGTTCTTC
CAWILYNEQFF
>NA|TRBV7-8|TRBJ2-7|many
TGTGCCAGCAGCTTAGCTATCGGCGTATCCCCCTCTCTCCCCTCCTACGAGCAGTACTTC
CASSLAIGVSPSLPSYEQYF
>NA|TRBV6-1|TRBJ2-1|many
TGTGCCAGCACCACAAGGGCCTGGGGCTCCTACAATGAGCAGTTCTTC
CASTTRAWGSYNEQFF
>NA|TRBV7-8|TRBJ1-2|NA
TGTGCCAGCAGCCCGCTCTCCTATGGCTACACCTTC
CASSPLSYGYTF
>NA|TRBV11-2|TRBJ1-4|NA
TGTGCCAGCAGCCGATTCAATGAAAAACTGTTTTTT
CASSRFNEKLFF
>NA|TRBV7-8|TRBJ2-1|NA
TGTGCCAGCAGATTGGGGGAAAATTCCTACAATGAGCAGTTCTTC
CASRLGENSYNEQFF
>NA|TRBV28|TRBJ1-5|few
TGTGCCAGCAGTTTATACACGGGGGAATGGACCAATCAGCCCCAGCATTTT
CASSLYTGEWTNQPQHF
>NA|TRBV10-3|TRBJ2-1|once
TGTGCCACCAGTGAAGGACGGACCTACAATGAGCAGTTCTTC
CATSEGRTYNEQFF
>TRBD1|TRBV28|TRBJ1-2|few
TGTGCCAGCAGTCCTGGGACAGGGATCGGCTACACCTTC
CASSPGTGIGYTF
>NA|TRBV28|TRBJ1-3|many
TGTGCCAGCAGTTTGTCAGGGCGGAGAAACACCATATATTTT
CASSLSGRRNTIYF
>NA|TRBV12-3/TRBV12-4|TRBJ2-2|many
TGTGCCACCCTAAAGGGAACGAACACCGGGGAGCTGTTTTTT
CATLKGTNTGELFF
>TRBD2|TRBV30|TRBJ2-7|many
TGTGCCCTGGGGGGGACTAGCGGGAGAGGTGAGCAGTACTTC
CALGGTSGRGEQYF
>NA|TRBV5-5|TRBJ1-1|NA
TGTGCCAGCAGCTGGTGGGGGGGTAAGGCTGAAGCTTTCTTT
CASSWWGGKAEAFF
>TRBD2|TRBV3-1|TRBJ2-1|once
TGTGCCAGCAGCCAAGAGCCGGGGGGTGAGGCCTACAATGAGCAGTTCTTC
CASSQEPGGEAYNEQFF
>TRBD1|TRBV7-2|TRBJ1-3|NA
TGTGCCAGCAGCTTAGACAGGGGCATGTACACCATATATTTT
CASSLDRGMYTIYF
>NA|TRBV27|TRBJ2-5|few
TGTGCCAGCAGTTTAAGTGGTGGCCGAGGCGTGGAGACCCAGTACTTC
CASSLSGGRGVETQYF
>NA|TRBV28|TRBJ1-3|many
TGTGCCAGCAGCTTAGGACAGATCTCTGGAAACACCATATATTTT
CASSLGQISGNTIYF
>NA|TRBV7-2|TRBJ2-7|many
TGTGCCAGCAGCTTAGCGATCGTACCCGAGCAGTACTTC
CASSLAIVPEQYF
>TRBD2|TRBV28|TRBJ2-7|many
TGTGCCAGCAGTTTAAGGACTAGCGGGAGTATACCCTACGAGCAGTACTTC
CASSLRTSGSIPYEQYF
>TRBD1|TRBV30|TRBJ2-7|few
TGTGCCTGGACCGGGACAGGGTACGAGCAGTACTTC
CAWTGTGYEQYF